This section outlines one TCR beta chain sequence together with its context. The data derive from a study of blood T cell repertoires in COVID-19. The overall study: Specimens from acute and convalescent COVID-19 originated in the United States, Italy and Spain. T cells, B-cell-depleted T cells, or PBMCs provided the cDNA or gDNA that served as material.

Authors' processing steps: Using reference gene primer amplification, nucleated cell counts were estimated. TCRdb keeps only in-frame clones here, not all; method: immunoSEQ multiplex PCR. The V and J calls and the clone size are those of that table, but D and trimming were determined from the DNA. Among about 220,000 clones listed, around 81% were seen once. V was clipped by 4 bases and J by 2 bases; unmatched bases: 9. Looked up from germline, CDR1 is MNHEY and CDR2 is SVGEGT. The CDR3 contains 17 residues. Sequencing input: peripheral blood. The chain has TRBV6-2 or TRBV6-3 and TRBJ1-5, with 9 bases matching TRBD1. The TCR comes from a woman in her seventies with acute or convalescent COVID-19. The CDR3 region has the DNA TGTGCCAGCAGTTTTATCACAGGGGGCGCAGGCAATCAGCCCCAGCATTTT. Translating gives CASSFITGGAGNQPQHF.